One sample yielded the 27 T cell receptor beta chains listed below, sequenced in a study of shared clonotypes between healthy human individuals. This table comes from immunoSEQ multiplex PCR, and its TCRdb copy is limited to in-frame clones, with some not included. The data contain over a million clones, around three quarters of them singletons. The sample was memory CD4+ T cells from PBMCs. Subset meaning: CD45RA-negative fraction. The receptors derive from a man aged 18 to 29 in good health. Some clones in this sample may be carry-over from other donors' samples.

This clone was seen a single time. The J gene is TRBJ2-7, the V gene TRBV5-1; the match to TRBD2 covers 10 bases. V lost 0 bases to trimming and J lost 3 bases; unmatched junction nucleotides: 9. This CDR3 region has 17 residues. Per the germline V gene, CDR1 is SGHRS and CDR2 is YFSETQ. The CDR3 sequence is CASSLGASGRLGYEQYF. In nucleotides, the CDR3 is TGCGCCAGCAGCTTGGGGGCTAGCGGGAGACTGGGCTACGAGCAGTACTTC. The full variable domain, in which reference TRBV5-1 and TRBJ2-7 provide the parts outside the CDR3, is KAGVTQTPRYLIKTRGQQVTLSCSPISGHRSVSWYQQTPGQGLQFLFEYFSETQRNKGNFPGRFSGRQFSNSRSEMNVSTLELGDSALYLCASSLGASGRLGYEQYFGPGTRLTVT.

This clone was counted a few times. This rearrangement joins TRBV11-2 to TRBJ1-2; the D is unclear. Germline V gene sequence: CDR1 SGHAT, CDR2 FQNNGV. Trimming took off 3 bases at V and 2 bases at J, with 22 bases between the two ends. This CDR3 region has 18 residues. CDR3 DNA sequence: TGTGCCAGCAGCTTGCGGCCCATGGATACGGAAACGAACTATGGCTACACCTTC. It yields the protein CASSLRPMDTETNYGYTF.

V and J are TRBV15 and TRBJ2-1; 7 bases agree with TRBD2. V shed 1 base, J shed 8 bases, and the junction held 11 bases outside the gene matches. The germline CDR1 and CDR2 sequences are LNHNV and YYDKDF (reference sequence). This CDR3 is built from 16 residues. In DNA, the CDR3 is TGTGCCACCAGCAGAGGACTAGCAAATTTGGTCGATGAGCAGTTCTTC. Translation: CATSRGLANLVDEQFF.

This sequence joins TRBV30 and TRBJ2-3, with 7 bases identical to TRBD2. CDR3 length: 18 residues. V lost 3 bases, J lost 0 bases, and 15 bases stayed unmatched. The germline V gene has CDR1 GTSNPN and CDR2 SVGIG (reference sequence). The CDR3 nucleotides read TGTGCCTGGAGCCATCCCTCTCGACTAGCAGCTAGCACAGATACGCAGTATTTT. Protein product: CAWSHPSRLAASTDTQYF.

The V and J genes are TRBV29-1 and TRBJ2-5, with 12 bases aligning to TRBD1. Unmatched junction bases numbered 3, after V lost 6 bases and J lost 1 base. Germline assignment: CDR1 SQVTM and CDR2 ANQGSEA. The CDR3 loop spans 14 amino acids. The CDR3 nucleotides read TGCAGCGTGGGACAGGGGGCTATCCAAGAGACCCAGTACTTC. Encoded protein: CSVGQGAIQETQYF.

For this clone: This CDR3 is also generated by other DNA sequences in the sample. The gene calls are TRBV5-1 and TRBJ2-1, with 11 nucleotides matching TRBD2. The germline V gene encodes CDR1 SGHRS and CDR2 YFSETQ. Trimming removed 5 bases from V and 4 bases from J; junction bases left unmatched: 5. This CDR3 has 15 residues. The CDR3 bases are TGCGCCAGCAGACGGACTAGCGGGTCTTACAATGAGCAGTTCTTC. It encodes CASRRTSGSYNEQFF.

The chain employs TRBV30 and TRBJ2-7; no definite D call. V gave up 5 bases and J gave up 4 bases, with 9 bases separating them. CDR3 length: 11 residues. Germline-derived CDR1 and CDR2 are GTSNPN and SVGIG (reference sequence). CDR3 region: CAWLVGYEQYF. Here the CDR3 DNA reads TGTGCCTGGCTTGTAGGGTACGAGCAGTACTTC.

CDR3 region: CASSLLTGTANTEAFF. The CDR3 DNA reads TGTGCCAGCAGTTTGCTGACCGGGACAGCGAACACTGAAGCTTTCTTT. The chain uses TRBV28 and TRBJ1-1, with 7 bases aligning to TRBD1. The germline V gene has CDR1 MDHEN and CDR2 SYDVKM. The V and J ends lost 3 bases and 1 base, in that order; junction bases with no gene match: 8. The CDR3 contains 16 residues.

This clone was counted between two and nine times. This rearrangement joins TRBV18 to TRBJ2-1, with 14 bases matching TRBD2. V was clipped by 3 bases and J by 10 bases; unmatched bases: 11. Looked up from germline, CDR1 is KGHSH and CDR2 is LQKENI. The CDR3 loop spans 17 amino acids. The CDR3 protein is CASSPRSGLAGAPEQFF. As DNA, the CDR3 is TGTGCCAGCTCACCTCGTTCGGGACTAGCGGGAGCACCGGAGCAGTTCTTC. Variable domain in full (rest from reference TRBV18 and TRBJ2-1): NAGVMQNPRHLVRRRGQEARLRCSPMKGHSHVYWYRQLPEEGLKFMVYLQKENIIDESGMPKERFSAEFPKEGPSILRIQQVVRGDSAAYFCASSPRSGLAGAPEQFFGPGTRLTVL.

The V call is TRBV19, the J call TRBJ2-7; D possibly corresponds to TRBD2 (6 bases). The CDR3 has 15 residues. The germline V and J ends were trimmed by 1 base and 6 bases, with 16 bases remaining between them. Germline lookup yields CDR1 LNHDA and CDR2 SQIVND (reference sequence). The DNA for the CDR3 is TGTGCCAGTAGTATAGCGGGCGGGAAGGTCGGCGAGCAGTACTTC. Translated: CASSIAGGKVGEQYF.

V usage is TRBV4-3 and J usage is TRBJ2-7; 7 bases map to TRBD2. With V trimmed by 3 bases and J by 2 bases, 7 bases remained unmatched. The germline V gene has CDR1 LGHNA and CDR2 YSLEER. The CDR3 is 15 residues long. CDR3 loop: CASSQGGAGAYEQYF. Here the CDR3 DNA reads TGCGCCAGCAGCCAGGGAGGGGCGGGTGCCTACGAGCAGTACTTC.

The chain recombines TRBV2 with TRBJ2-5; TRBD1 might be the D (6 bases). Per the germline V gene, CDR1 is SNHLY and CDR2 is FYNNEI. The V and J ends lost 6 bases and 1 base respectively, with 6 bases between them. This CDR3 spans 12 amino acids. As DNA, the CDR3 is TGTGCCAGCAGGGGGGCCCAAGAGACCCAGTACTTC. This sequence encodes CASRGAQETQYF. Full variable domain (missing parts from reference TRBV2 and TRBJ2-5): EPEVTQTPSHQVTQMGQEVILRCVPISNHLYFYWYRQILGQKVEFLVSFYNNEISEKSEIFDDQFSVERPDGSNFTLKIRSTKLEDSAMYFCASRGAQETQYFGPGTRLLVL.

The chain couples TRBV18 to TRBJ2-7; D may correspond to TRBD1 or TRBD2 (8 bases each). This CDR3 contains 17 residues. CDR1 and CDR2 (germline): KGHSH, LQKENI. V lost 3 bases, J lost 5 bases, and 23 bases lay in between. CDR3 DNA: TGTGCCAGCTCACCGGACAGGGCCGGGACTAGTTACCACGAGCAGTACTTC. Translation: CASSPDRAGTSYHEQYF.

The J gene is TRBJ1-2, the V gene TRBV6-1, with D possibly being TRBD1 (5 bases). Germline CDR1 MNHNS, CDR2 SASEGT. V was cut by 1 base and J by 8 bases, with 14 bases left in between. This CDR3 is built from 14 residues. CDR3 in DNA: TGTGCCAGCAGTGAAGAACCGGGACTAGGAGGCTACACCTTC. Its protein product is CASSEEPGLGGYTF.

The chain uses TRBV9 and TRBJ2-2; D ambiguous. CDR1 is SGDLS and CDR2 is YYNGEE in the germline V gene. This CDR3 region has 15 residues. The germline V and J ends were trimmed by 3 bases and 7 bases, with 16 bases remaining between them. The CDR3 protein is CASSGPGPWNGELFF. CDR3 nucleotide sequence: TGTGCCAGCAGCGGTCCTGGGCCCTGGAACGGGGAGCTGTTTTTT.

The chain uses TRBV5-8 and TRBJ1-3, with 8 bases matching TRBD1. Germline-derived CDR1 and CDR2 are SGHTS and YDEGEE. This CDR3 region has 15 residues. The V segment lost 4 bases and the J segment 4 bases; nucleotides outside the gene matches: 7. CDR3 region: CASSDRRTGGNTIYF. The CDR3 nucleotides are TGTGCCAGCAGCGACAGACGGACAGGGGGAAACACCATATATTTT.

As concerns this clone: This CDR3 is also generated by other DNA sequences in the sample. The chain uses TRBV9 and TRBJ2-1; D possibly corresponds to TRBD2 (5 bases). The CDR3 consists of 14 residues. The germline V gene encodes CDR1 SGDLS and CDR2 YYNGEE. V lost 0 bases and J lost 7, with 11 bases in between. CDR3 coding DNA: TGTGCCAGCAGCGTAGATTCGGGCGGGAATGAGCAGTTCTTC. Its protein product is CASSVDSGGNEQFF.

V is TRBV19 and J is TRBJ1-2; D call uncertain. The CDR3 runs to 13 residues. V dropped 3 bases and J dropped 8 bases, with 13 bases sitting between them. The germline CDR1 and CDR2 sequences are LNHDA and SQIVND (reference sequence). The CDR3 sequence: CASSISLYGGYTF. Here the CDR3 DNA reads TGTGCCAGTAGTATTTCGCTCTATGGAGGCTACACCTTC.

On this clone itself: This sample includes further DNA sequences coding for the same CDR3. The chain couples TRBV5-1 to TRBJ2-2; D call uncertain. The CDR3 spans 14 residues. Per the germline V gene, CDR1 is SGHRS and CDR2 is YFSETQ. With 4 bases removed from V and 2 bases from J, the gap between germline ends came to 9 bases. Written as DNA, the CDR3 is TGCGCCAGCAGCCCAGGACCTAACACCGGGGAGCTGTTTTTT. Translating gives CASSPGPNTGELFF. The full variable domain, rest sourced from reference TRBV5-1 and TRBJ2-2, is KAGVTQTPRYLIKTRGQQVTLSCSPISGHRSVSWYQQTPGQGLQFLFEYFSETQRNKGNFPGRFSGRQFSNSRSEMNVSTLELGDSALYLCASSPGPNTGELFFGEGSRLTVL.

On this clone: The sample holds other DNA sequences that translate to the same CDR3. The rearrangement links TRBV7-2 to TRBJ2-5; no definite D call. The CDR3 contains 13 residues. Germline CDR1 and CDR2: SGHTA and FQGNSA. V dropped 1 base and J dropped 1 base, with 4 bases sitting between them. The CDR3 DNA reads TGTGCCAGCAGCTTAGAACTCCAAGAGACCCAGTACTTC. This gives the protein CASSLELQETQYF. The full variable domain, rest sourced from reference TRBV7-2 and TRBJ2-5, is GAGVSQSPSNKVTEKGKDVELRCDPISGHTALYWYRQSLGQGLEFLIYFQGNSAPDKSGLPSDRFSAERTGGSVSTLTIQRTQQEDSAVYLCASSLELQETQYFGPGTRLLVL.

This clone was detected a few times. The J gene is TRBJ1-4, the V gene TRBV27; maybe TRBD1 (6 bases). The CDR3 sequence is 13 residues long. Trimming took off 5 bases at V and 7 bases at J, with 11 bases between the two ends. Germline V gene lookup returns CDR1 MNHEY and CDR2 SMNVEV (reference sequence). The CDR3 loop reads CASSPRGAEKLFF. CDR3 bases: TGTGCCAGCAGTCCCCGGGGGGCTGAAAAACTGTTTTTT.

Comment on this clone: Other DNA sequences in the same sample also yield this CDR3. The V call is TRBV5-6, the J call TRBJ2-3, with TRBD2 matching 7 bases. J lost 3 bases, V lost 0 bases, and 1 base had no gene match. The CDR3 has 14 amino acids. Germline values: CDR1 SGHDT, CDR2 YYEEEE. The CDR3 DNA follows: TGTGCCAGCAGCTTGGGGGGAGGGACAGATACGCAGTATTTT. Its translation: CASSLGGGTDTQYF.

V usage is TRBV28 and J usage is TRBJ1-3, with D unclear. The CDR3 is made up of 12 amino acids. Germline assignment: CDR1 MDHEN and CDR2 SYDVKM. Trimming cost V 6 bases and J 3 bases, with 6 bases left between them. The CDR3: CASRPSGNTIYF. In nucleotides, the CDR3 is TGTGCCAGCAGGCCGAGTGGAAACACCATATATTTT.

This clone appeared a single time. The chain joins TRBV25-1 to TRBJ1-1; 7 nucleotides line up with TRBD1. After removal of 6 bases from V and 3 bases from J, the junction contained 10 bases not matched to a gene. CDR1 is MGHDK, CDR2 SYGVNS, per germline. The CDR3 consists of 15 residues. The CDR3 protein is CASSLMGDSYTEAFF. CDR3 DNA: TGTGCCAGCAGCCTGATGGGGGACAGTTACACTGAAGCTTTCTTT.

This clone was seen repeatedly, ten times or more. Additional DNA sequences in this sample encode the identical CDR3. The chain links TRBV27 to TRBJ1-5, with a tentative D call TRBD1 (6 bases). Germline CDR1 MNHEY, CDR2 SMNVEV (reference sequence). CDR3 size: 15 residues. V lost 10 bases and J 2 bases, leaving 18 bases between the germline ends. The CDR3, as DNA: TGTGCCACCGGCGGTACAGGGAGAGGCAATCAGCCCCAGCATTTT. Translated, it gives CATGGTGRGNQPQHF.

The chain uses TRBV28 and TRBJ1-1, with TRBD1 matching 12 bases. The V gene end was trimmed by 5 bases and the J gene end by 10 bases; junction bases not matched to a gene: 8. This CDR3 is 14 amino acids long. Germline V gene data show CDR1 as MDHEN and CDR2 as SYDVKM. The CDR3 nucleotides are TGTGCCAGCAGTCGCCGGGACAGGGGGCGCGGAGCTTTCTTT. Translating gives CASSRRDRGRGAFF.

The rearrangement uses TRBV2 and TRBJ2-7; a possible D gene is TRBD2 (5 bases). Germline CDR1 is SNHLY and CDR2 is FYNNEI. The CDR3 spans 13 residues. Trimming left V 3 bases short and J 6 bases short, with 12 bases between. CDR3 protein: CASSDEGESEQYF. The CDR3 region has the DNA TGTGCCAGCAGTGATGAGGGAGAAAGCGAGCAGTACTTC. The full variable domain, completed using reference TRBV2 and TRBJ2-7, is EPEVTQTPSHQVTQMGQEVILRCVPISNHLYFYWYRQILGQKVEFLVSFYNNEISEKSEIFDDQFSVERPDGSNFTLKIRSTKLEDSAMYFCASSDEGESEQYFGPGTRLTVT.